The 25 T cell receptor beta chains presented below share a single source sample, sequenced in a study of PD-L1 blockade in urothelial cancer. Sample time point: pretreatment peripheral blood. Here immunoSEQ multiplex PCR was the method, and the copy in TCRdb shows in-frame clones only, minus some. The sample carries some 71,000 clones, over 80% recorded once. Sequencing was performed on PBMCs, taken around atezolizumab (anti-PD-L1) treatment. The receptors shown here come from a man in his forties or fifties with urothelial cancer.

DNA for the CDR3: TGTGCCAGCAGTTACTCGAGGAGCGGGAGTAACTATGGCTACACCTTC. Amino acids: CASSYSRSGSNYGYTF. The rearrangement joins TRBV6-6 to TRBJ1-2; D not resolved. CDR3 size: 16 residues. The ends were cut back, 0 bases at V and 1 base at J, with 12 bases in the middle. Germline CDR1 reads MNHNY; CDR2 reads SVGAGI (reference sequence).

The gene calls are TRBV2 and TRBJ1-1; 8 bases map to TRBD1. Trimming cost V 3 bases and J 5 bases; bases outside gene matches: 5. The germline V gene encodes CDR1 SNHLY and CDR2 FYNNEI. The length of the CDR3 is 14 residues. The CDR3 protein is CASSDRGRRTEAFF. Here the CDR3 DNA reads TGTGCCAGCAGTGACAGGGGGCGAAGGACTGAAGCTTTCTTT.

This clone was found once. This chain connects TRBV6-5 to TRBJ1-2; no firm D call. The CDR3 contains 15 residues. Germline CDR1 MNHEY, CDR2 SVGAGI. V lost 6 bases, J lost 0 bases, and 14 bases lay in between. In nucleotides, the CDR3 is TGTGCCAGCAGCCGGGCGGGAAGAGCTAACTATGGCTACACCTTC. Translated, it gives CASSRAGRANYGYTF.

The rearrangement uses TRBV2 and TRBJ2-1; TRBD2 aligns across 11 bases. The CDR3 consists of 11 residues. CDR1 is SNHLY, CDR2 FYNNEI, per germline. The V segment lost 11 bases and the J segment 10 bases; nucleotides outside the gene matches: 4. The CDR3 region is CAWGLAEEQFF. The CDR3 DNA reads TGTGCCTGGGGACTAGCGGAAGAGCAGTTCTTC. Together with reference TRBV2 and TRBJ2-1, the CDR3 gives the full variable domain: EPEVTQTPSHQVTQMGQEVILRCVPISNHLYFYWYRQILGQKVEFLVSFYNNEISEKSEIFDDQFSVERPDGSNFTLKIRSTKLEDSAMYFCAWGLAEEQFFGPGTRLTVL.

This clone was detected only a few times. The chain employs TRBV27 and TRBJ1-2; 7 bases match TRBD1. Unmatched junction bases numbered 7, after V lost 7 bases and J lost 8 bases. Germline V lookup: CDR1 MNHEY, CDR2 SMNVEV (reference sequence). The CDR3 spans 12 residues. The chain's CDR3 is CASTRQGLGYTF. CDR3 bases: TGTGCCAGCACTAGACAGGGCCTGGGCTACACCTTC.

V usage is TRBV19 and J usage is TRBJ2-7; 7 bases are a match to TRBD2. The CDR3 covers 11 residues. The J segment lost 7 bases and the V segment lost 9 bases, leaving 6 bases of the junction unmatched. Germline assignment: CDR1 LNHDA and CDR2 SQIVND (reference sequence). The chain's CDR3 is CASAGVGEQYF. CDR3 sequence (DNA): TGTGCCAGCGCGGGAGTAGGTGAGCAGTACTTC.

The chain links TRBV27 to TRBJ2-7, with a possible D match to TRBD1 (8 bases). The CDR3 is 16 amino acids. Germline V gene data show CDR1 as MNHEY and CDR2 as SMNVEV (reference sequence). Trimming removed 4 bases from V and 6 bases from J, with 22 bases in between. The CDR3 reads CASSSPGGTGRAEQYF. CDR3 coding DNA: TGTGCCAGCAGTTCCCCCGGGGGGACAGGACGGGCCGAGCAGTACTTC.

The chain is built from TRBV9 and TRBJ1-5; 7 positions agree with TRBD1. The germline gives CDR1 SGDLS, CDR2 YYNGEE. The CDR3 runs 14 residues. Trimming cost V 4 bases and J 4 bases; bases outside gene matches: 5. The CDR3 protein is CASSFRGNNQPQHF. Here the CDR3 DNA reads TGTGCCAGCAGCTTCAGGGGGAATAATCAGCCCCAGCATTTT.

As for this clone: At one of its ends the junction is not consistent with the germline gene, which may arise from a read error. The chain is built from TRBV7-2 and TRBJ1-2, with TRBD1 as a possible D gene (5 bases). Germline CDR1 SGHTA, CDR2 FQGNSA. This CDR3 has 12 residues. CDR3 bases: TGTGCCAGCAGCCGCGGGGACGGGACCTTCTCCTTC. Translated, it gives CASSRGDGTFSF.

This clone has more than one count but fewer than ten. The V and J genes are TRBV7-2 and TRBJ1-2; possible D gene TRBD1, 5 bases. Trimming shortened V by 3 bases and J by 4 bases, and 15 bases separated the two germline ends. The CDR3 is 15 residues long. Germline V gene lookup returns CDR1 SGHTA and CDR2 FQGNSA. The CDR3 sequence: CASSFRTPNRYGYTF. The CDR3 nucleotides are TGTGCCAGCAGCTTCAGGACACCTAACCGCTATGGCTACACCTTC.

The chain employs TRBV9 and TRBJ2-7, with D maybe TRBD2 (6 bases). The germline V gene has CDR1 SGDLS and CDR2 YYNGEE. The CDR3 runs 13 residues. Deletions cut 4 bases from V and 7 bases from J, with 15 bases between. The chain's CDR3 is CASSRDWSGEQYF. The CDR3 nucleotides are TGTGCCAGCAGCCGGGACTGGTCGGGAGAGCAGTACTTC.

J is TRBJ2-1 and V is TRBV28; D might be TRBD2 (5 bases). Trimming removed 5 bases from V and 7 bases from J, with 12 bases in between. The CDR3 length is 13 residues. Per the germline V gene, CDR1 is MDHEN and CDR2 is SYDVKM. The CDR3 nucleotides read TGTGCCAGCAGTATCCGGCTAGCTAATGAGCAGTTCTTC. This encodes CASSIRLANEQFF.

A few counts support this clone. The rearrangement uses TRBV30 and TRBJ1-5; possible D gene TRBD1, 5 bases. The germline V gene encodes CDR1 GTSNPN and CDR2 SVGIG (reference sequence). Trimming left V 6 bases short and J 4 bases short, with 10 bases between. This CDR3 contains 12 residues. CDR3 amino acids: CACSQGNQPQHF. The CDR3 region has the DNA TGTGCCTGTTCCCAGGGAAATCAGCCCCAGCATTTT.

The table lists this clone with a count of one. J is TRBJ2-7 and V is TRBV27; perhaps TRBD1 as D (5 bases). The CDR3 spans 14 residues. V was shortened by 5 bases and J by 2 bases, with 13 bases between the two germline ends. Germline V gives CDR1 MNHEY, CDR2 SMNVEV (reference sequence). DNA of the CDR3: TGTGCCAGCAGTAGGGGCATCAGGACCTACGAGCAGTACTTC. It is translated as CASSRGIRTYEQYF.

The chain has TRBV5-4 and TRBJ2-7, with 11 bases that match TRBD2. The junction had 7 bases not matched to a gene; V was cut back by 3 bases and J by 5 bases. This CDR3 comprises 15 residues. The germline CDR1 and CDR2 sequences are SGHNT and YYREEE (reference sequence). The CDR3 sequence is CASSSKTSGENEQYF. CDR3 DNA sequence: TGTGCCAGCAGCTCGAAGACTAGCGGGGAAAACGAGCAGTACTTC.

This chain links TRBV7-9 with TRBJ2-2; 8 nucleotides line up with TRBD2. The CDR3 loop spans 16 amino acids. J was trimmed by 0 bases and V by 10 bases; bases with no gene match: 10. CDR1 and CDR2 (germline): SEHNR, FQNEAQ (reference sequence). In DNA form, the CDR3 reads TGTGCCACCCCGGGAGCGGGAGTGACGAACACCGGGGAGCTGTTTTTT. Its protein is CATPGAGVTNTGELFF.

The rearrangement links TRBV19 to TRBJ2-1; TRBD2 agrees at 12 bases. Trimming removed 9 bases from V and 2 bases from J; junction bases left unmatched: 14. CDR3 size: 18 residues. Germline-derived CDR1 and CDR2 are LNHDA and SQIVND (reference sequence). The CDR3 protein is CASSDFKTSGRPYNEQFF. Written as DNA, the CDR3 is TGTGCCAGCAGCGACTTTAAGACTAGCGGGAGACCCTACAATGAGCAGTTCTTC.

CDR3 sequence (DNA): TGTGCCAGCAGTGGAACTAGCGGGGGAGATACGCAGTATTTT. As protein: CASSGTSGGDTQYF. The chain is built from TRBV6-4 and TRBJ2-3; 11 positions agree with TRBD2. With 4 bases clipped from V and 5 bases from J, the junction kept 2 bases outside the gene matches. Germline values: CDR1 MRHNA, CDR2 SNTAGT. CDR3 length: 14 amino acids.

This chain links TRBV7-3 with TRBJ2-1; 8 bases fit TRBD2. The CDR3 runs to 14 residues. V shed 2 bases and J 9 bases; nucleotides not matched to a gene: 6. CDR1 and CDR2 from the germline V gene are SGHTA and FQGTGA. CDR3 sequence (DNA): TGTGCCAGCAGCTTACCCCTCAGCGGGGGTGAGCAGTTCTTC. It translates to CASSLPLSGGEQFF.

This chain connects TRBV5-1 to TRBJ2-7, with TRBD2 matching 7 bases. With V trimmed by 6 bases and J by 3 bases, 9 bases remained unmatched. CDR1 is SGHRS and CDR2 is YFSETQ in the germline V gene. CDR3 length equals 14 residues. The CDR3 DNA reads as TGCGCCAGCAACCGGGGGGAAGGCAACTACGAGCAGTACTTC. It translates to CASNRGEGNYEQYF.

This clone was seen just once. CDR3 loop: CSVDGGNTEAFF. The CDR3 nucleotides are TGCAGCGTTGACGGGGGAAACACTGAAGCTTTCTTT. The chain recombines TRBV29-1 with TRBJ1-1, with D maybe TRBD1 (5 bases). Germline V gene data show CDR1 as SQVTM and CDR2 as ANQGSEA. V was cut by 3 bases and J by 2 bases, with 7 bases left in between. The CDR3 consists of 12 residues.

This clone was seen just once. The chain carries TRBV5-1 and TRBJ2-3, with D unclear. The germline gives CDR1 SGHRS, CDR2 YFSETQ. This CDR3 is 14 amino acids long. Trimming left V 2 bases short and J 2 bases short, with 9 bases between. This CDR3 is CASSLGDFTDTQYF. The CDR3 DNA follows: TGCGCCAGCAGCTTAGGAGACTTCACAGATACGCAGTATTTT.

This clone was picked up a small number of times. The chain is built from TRBV19 and TRBJ1-2; perhaps TRBD1 as D (6 bases). The CDR3 loop spans 15 amino acids. Germline values: CDR1 LNHDA, CDR2 SQIVND (reference sequence). The V gene lost 5 bases and the J gene lost 2 bases, with 15 bases spanning the gap. As DNA, the CDR3 is TGTGCCAGTAGTCCCGAAGCCGGACAGAACTATGGCTACACCTTC. It specifies CASSPEAGQNYGYTF. Full variable domain (rest looked up from reference TRBV19 and TRBJ1-2): DGGITQSPKYLFRKEGQNVTLSCEQNLNHDAMYWYRQDPGQGLRLIYYSQIVNDFQKGDIAEGYSVSREKKESFPLTVTSAQKNPTAFYLCASSPEAGQNYGYTFGSGTRLTVV.

The chain uses TRBV6-1 and TRBJ2-5, with TRBD2 matching over 7 bases. V shed 7 bases, J shed 5 bases, and the junction held 4 bases outside the gene matches. The germline V gene has CDR1 MNHNS and CDR2 SASEGT. There are 12 residues in the CDR3. The CDR3 reads CASKLGGETQYF. The CDR3 nucleotides read TGTGCCAGCAAGTTGGGAGGGGAGACCCAGTACTTC.

This clone was detected once. This chain connects TRBV2 to TRBJ2-7; D remains ambiguous. V lost 6 bases, J lost 1 base, and 13 bases lay in between. Germline CDR1 is SNHLY and CDR2 is FYNNEI. The CDR3 consists of 14 residues. The CDR3, as DNA: TGTGCCAGCAGCCACCCGCGGCGTTCCTACGAGCAGTACTTC. Translated, it gives CASSHPRRSYEQYF. The whole variable domain, remainder taken from reference TRBV2 and TRBJ2-7, is EPEVTQTPSHQVTQMGQEVILRCVPISNHLYFYWYRQILGQKVEFLVSFYNNEISEKSEIFDDQFSVERPDGSNFTLKIRSTKLEDSAMYFCASSHPRRSYEQYFGPGTRLTVT.